The sequence of this TCR beta chain was determined in a study of OX40 agonist ivuxolimab in advanced cancers. Regarding the study as a whole: With doses of 0.1-3.0 mg/kg, partial responders showed among the lowest clonal expansion. In the 0.1 to 3.0 mg/kg range, CD4+ and CD8+ blood T cells had expanded clonally by week 6.

This table comes from immunoSEQ multiplex PCR, and its TCRdb copy is limited to in-frame clones, with some not included. The sample gives nearly 90,000 clones, 87% of which show up once; around 1.5% is in the top ten. There are 16 residues in the CDR3. The germline V gene encodes CDR1 MNHNS and CDR2 SASEGT. V was cut by 4 bases and J by 7 bases, with 17 bases left in between. As for this clone: The target antigen is unknown.

This receptor was taken from an adult with an advanced solid tumor such as melanoma, head and neck, liver or kidney cancer. This rearrangement joins TRBV6-1 to TRBJ1-6; D call uncertain. The source was CD4+ or CD8+ T cells sorted from blood, collected in a trial of the OX40 agonist ivuxolimab. The CDR3 sequence is CASSVEFEGRNSPLHF. CDR3 DNA: TGTGCCAGCAGTGTCGAGTTCGAAGGTCGGAATTCACCCCTCCACTTT.